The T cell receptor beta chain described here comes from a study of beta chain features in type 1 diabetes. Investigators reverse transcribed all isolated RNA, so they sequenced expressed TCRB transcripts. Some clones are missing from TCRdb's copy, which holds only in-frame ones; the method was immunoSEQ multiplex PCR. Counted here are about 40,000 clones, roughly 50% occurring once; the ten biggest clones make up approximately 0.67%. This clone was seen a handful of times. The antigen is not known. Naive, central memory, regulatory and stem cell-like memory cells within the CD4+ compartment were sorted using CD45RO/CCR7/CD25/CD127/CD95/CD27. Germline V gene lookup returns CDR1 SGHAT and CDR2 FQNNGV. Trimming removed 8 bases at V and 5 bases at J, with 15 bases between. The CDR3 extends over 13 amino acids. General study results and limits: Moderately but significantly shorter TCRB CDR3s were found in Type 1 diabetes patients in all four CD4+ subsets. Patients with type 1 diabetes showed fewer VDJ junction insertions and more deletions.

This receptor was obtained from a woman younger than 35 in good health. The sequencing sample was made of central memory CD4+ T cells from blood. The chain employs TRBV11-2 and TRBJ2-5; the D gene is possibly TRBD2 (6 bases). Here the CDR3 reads CASGGTSGETQYF. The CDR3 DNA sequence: TGTGCCAGCGGGGGGACCTCTGGGGAGACCCAGTACTTC.